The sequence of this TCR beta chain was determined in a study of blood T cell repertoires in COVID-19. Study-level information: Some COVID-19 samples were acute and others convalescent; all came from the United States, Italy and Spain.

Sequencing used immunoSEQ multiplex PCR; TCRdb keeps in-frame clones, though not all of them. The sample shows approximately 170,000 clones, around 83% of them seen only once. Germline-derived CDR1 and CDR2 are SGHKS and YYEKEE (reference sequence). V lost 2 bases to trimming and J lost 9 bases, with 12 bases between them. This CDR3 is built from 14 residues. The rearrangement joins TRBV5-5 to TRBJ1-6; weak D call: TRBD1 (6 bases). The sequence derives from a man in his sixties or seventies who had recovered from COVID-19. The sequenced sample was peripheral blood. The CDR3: CASSFHREGSPLHF. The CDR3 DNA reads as TGTGCCAGCAGCTTCCACAGGGAGGGTTCACCCCTCCACTTT.